Listed below are T cell receptor beta chains from one sample, sequenced in a study of blood T cell repertoires in COVID-19. Assay: immunoSEQ multiplex PCR; the TCRdb copy retains only in-frame clones and omits some. The repertoire includes some 110,000 clones, around 90% of them detected once, and 7.7% sits in the top ten. The sequencing sample was made of peripheral blood. These receptor sequences come from a human donor in a cohort sampled during active COVID-19. Each CDR3 is given with its conserved first and last residue. A D gene is named only where the DNA matches it firmly. Rows may omit the clone size; those that give it use once, few, many or a size class.

j_gene: TRBJ2-2
v_gene: TRBV18
abundance: once
d_gene: -
CDR3aa: CASSPSRGTGELFF
CDR3nt: TGTGCCAGCTCACCAAGTAGGGGCACCGGGGAGCTGTTTTTT

j_gene: TRBJ1-6
v_gene: TRBV7-6
abundance: once
d_gene: -
CDR3aa: CASSSPAGPHSYNSPLHF
CDR3nt: TGTGCCAGCAGCTCCCCCGCGGGACCTCACTCCTATAATTCACCCCTCCACTTT

j_gene: TRBJ2-1
v_gene: TRBV5-1
abundance: -
d_gene: TRBD2
CDR3aa: CASMAGESYNEQFF
CDR3nt: TGCGCCAGCATGGCGGGAGAATCCTACAATGAGCAGTTCTTC

j_gene: TRBJ2-5
v_gene: TRBV9
abundance: -
d_gene: TRBD2
CDR3aa: CASSGWPGGEETQYF
CDR3nt: TGTGCCAGCAGCGGATGGCCGGGGGGGGAAGAGACCCAGTACTTC

j_gene: TRBJ1-2
v_gene: TRBV5-6
abundance: -
d_gene: TRBD1
CDR3aa: CASSLSLGQGVPVTF
CDR3nt: TGTGCCAGCAGCTTATCGCTGGGACAGGGGGTTCCCGTCACCTTC

j_gene: TRBJ1-6
v_gene: TRBV7-2
abundance: -
d_gene: -
CDR3aa: CASSLWGDPSPLHF
CDR3nt: TGTGCCAGCAGCTTATGGGGGGATCCTTCACCCCTCCACTTT

j_gene: TRBJ2-5
v_gene: TRBV11-2
abundance: -
d_gene: -
CDR3aa: CASSLWGMETQYF
CDR3nt: TGTGCCAGCAGCCTCTGGGGCATGGAGACCCAGTACTTC

j_gene: TRBJ2-7
v_gene: TRBV25-1
abundance: -
d_gene: -
CDR3aa: CASSGTTTLNYEQYF
CDR3nt: TGTGCCAGCAGTGGCACGACTACCCTTAACTACGAGCAGTACTTC

j_gene: TRBJ2-7
v_gene: TRBV11-2
abundance: once
d_gene: -
CDR3aa: CASSLRESYEQYF
CDR3nt: TGTGCCAGCAGCTTACGGGAGAGTTACGAGCAGTACTTC

j_gene: TRBJ2-3
v_gene: TRBV16
abundance: -
d_gene: TRBD1
CDR3aa: CASSNRTGWDTDTQYF
CDR3nt: TGTGCCAGCAGCAATCGGACAGGGTGGGACACAGATACGCAGTATTTT